These T cell receptor beta chains were read from a single sample in a study of circulating tumor DNA in untreated peripheral T-cell lymphoma. Method: immunoSEQ multiplex PCR; TCRdb's copy keeps in-frame clones and lacks some. This table has about 8,500 clones, around four fifths appearing once. Sample: tumor tissue. Source of these receptors: a human donor with peripheral T-cell lymphoma. Each CDR3 is given with its conserved first and last residue. The D gene is left open where the match is weak. Clone size is given for some rows only: seen once, a few or many times, or a class if the clone is expanded.

TRBV6-8,once,NA,TRBJ2-6,CASSYSFSTSGANVLTF,TGTGCCAGCAGTTACTCGTTCAGCACCTCTGGGGCCAACGTCCTGACTTTC
TRBV18,NA,NA,TRBJ2-6,CASSGGRSGANVLTF,TGTGCCAGCTCGGGGGGAAGGTCCGGGGCCAACGTCCTGACTTTC
TRBV18,NA,NA,TRBJ2-3,CASSPPGGGEDTQYF,TGTGCCAGCTCACCACCGGGCGGGGGCGAAGATACGCAGTATTTT
TRBV7-4,NA,NA,TRBJ2-3,CASSLQVTDTQYF,TGTGCCAGCAGCTTACAGGTTACAGATACGCAGTATTTT
TRBV19,once,NA,TRBJ1-6,CASAERVSPLHF,TGTGCCAGCGCCGAAAGGGTTTCACCCCTCCACTTT
TRBV30,few,TRBD1,TRBJ1-3,CACPGGSGNTIYF,TGTGCCTGCCCAGGGGGCTCTGGAAACACCATATATTTT
TRBV7-5,NA,NA,TRBJ2-2,CASSHTSGGNTGELFF,TGTGCCAGCAGCCATACTAGCGGGGGGAACACCGGGGAGCTGTTTTTT
TRBV6-7,NA,NA,TRBJ1-1,CASSQYLQGDSAEAFF,TGTGCCAGCAGTCAATACCTTCAGGGAGATAGTGCTGAAGCTTTCTTT
TRBV30,NA,NA,TRBJ1-1,CAWSSNLNTEAFF,TGTGCCTGGAGTTCCAACCTGAACACTGAAGCTTTCTTT
TRBV1,NA,NA,TRBJ1-1,CASSQRAGGNPEAFF,TGCGCCAGCAGCCAACGTGCAGGGGGGAACCCTGAAGCTTTCTTT
TRBV15,NA,NA,TRBJ2-3,CATSRGGAGSDTQYF,TGTGCCACCAGCAGAGGGGGGGCCGGGTCAGATACGCAGTATTTT
TRBV11-3,NA,NA,TRBJ1-6,CASSSTVSLSSYNSPLHF,TGTGCCAGCAGCTCGACAGTGTCACTGAGCTCCTATAATTCACCCCTCCACTTT
TRBV30,NA,TRBD1,TRBJ1-1,CAWNTDRGLPTEAFF,TGTGCCTGGAATACGGACAGGGGGCTTCCCACTGAAGCTTTCTTT
TRBV12-5,once,NA,TRBJ2-4,CASGLVIQANIQYF,TGTGCTAGTGGTTTGGTAATCCAGGCCAACATTCAGTACTTC
TRBV6-7,NA,NA,TRBJ2-1,CASSFSTPLREFF,TGTGCCAGCAGTTTTTCGACACCCCTGAGGGAGTTCTTC
TRBV7-6,NA,TRBD1,TRBJ1-1,CASSSTGGESTEAFF,TGTGCCAGCAGCTCGACAGGGGGAGAGAGCACTGAAGCTTTCTTT
TRBV10-3,NA,NA,TRBJ1-1,CANSLVGAMTEAFF,TGTGCCAACAGTCTAGTAGGGGCCATGACTGAAGCTTTCTTT
TRBV14,few,NA,TRBJ1-6,CASSRGVVSHNSPLHF,TGTGCCAGCAGCCGCGGTGTAGTGTCCCATAATTCACCCCTCCACTTT
TRBV2,NA,NA,TRBJ1-6,CASSNQGSNSPLHF,TGTGCCAGCAGTAACCAGGGATCGAATTCACCCCTCCACTTT
TRBV19,NA,TRBD1,TRBJ1-1,CASSRGQGASEAFF,TGTGCCAGTAGCAGAGGGCAGGGGGCCAGTGAAGCTTTCTTT
TRBV18,NA,TRBD1,TRBJ2-3,CASSPPGQATDTQYF,TGTGCCAGCTCTCCCCCTGGACAGGCCACAGATACGCAGTATTTT
TRBV7-2,NA,NA,TRBJ1-5,CASSLSDSNQPQHF,TGTGCCAGCAGCTTATCAGATAGCAATCAGCCCCAGCATTTT
TRBV6-8,NA,NA,TRBJ1-4,CASGQWDEKLFF,TGTGCCAGTGGACAATGGGATGAAAAACTGTTTTTT
TRBV11-3,NA,TRBD1,TRBJ1-2,CASSSNPGGRGYTF,TGTGCCAGCAGCTCTAATCCAGGGGGAAGGGGCTACACCTTC
TRBV6-8,NA,NA,TRBJ1-3,CASMVHSGNTIYF,TGTGCCAGCATGGTGCATAGTGGAAACACCATATATTTT
TRBV30,NA,NA,TRBJ2-5,CAWSFHSQETQYF,TGTGCCTGGAGTTTCCATTCGCAAGAGACCCAGTACTTC